The T cell receptor beta chain described here comes from a study of blood T cell repertoires in COVID-19. Authors' analysis steps: From reference gene primer amplification, estimates of nucleated cell counts were derived. This table comes from immunoSEQ multiplex PCR, and its TCRdb copy is limited to in-frame clones, with some not included. The DNA gave D and trimming, while V, J and clone size come from that table. The sample has more than 250,000 clones, roughly 85% seen once. The CDR3 covers 14 residues. CDR1 SGHNT and CDR2 YYREEE come from the germline V gene (reference sequence). V dropped 5 bases and J dropped 4 bases, with 16 bases sitting between them.

The sequenced material came from PBMCs or T cells enriched from blood (not recorded which). The chain carries TRBV5-4 and TRBJ2-7; TRBD2 might be the D (5 bases). The receptor comes from a man aged 40-49 years who had been exposed to COVID-19. The CDR3 region is CASSLGLRGYEQYF. The CDR3 DNA reads TGTGCCAGCAGTCTGGGCCTTCGAGGGTACGAGCAGTACTTC.